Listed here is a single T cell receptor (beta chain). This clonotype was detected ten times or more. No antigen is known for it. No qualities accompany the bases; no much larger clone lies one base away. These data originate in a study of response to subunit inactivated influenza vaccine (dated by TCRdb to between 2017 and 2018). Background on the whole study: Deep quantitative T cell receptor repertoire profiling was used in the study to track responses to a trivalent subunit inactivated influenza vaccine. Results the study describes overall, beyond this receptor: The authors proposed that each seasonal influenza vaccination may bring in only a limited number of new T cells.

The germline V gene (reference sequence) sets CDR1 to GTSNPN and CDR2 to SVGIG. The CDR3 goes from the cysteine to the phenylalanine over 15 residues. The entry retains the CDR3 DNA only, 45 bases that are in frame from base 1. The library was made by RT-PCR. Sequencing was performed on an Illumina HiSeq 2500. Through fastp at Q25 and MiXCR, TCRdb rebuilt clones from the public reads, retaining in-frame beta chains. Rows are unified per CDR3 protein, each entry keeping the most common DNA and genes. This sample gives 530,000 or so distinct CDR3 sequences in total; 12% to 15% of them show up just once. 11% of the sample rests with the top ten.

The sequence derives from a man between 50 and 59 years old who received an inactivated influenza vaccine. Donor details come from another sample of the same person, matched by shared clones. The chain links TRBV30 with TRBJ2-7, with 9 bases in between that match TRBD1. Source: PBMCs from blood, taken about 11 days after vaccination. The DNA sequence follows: TGTGCAACGGGACGAGGGACAGGGATTATCTACGAGCAGTACTTC. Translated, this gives CATGRGTGIIYEQYF.